This entry describes one T cell receptor beta chain. Its cognate antigen is unknown. The data stem from a study of cytomegalovirus exposure and HLA in healthy donors. The wider study: From donors who were HLA-typed, an early data release held 81 million or so unique TCRs. Study conclusions and caveats: Common viral pathogens seemed to be connected with several of the most significant clusters, according to a later analysis.

Trimming removed 2 bases from V and 6 bases from J, with 7 bases in between. Per the germline V gene, CDR1 is DFQATT and CDR2 is SNEGSKA (reference sequence). CDR3 size: 11 residues. Amplification used 60 Vbeta primers and 13 Jbeta primers. In the study's own analysis: A follow-up analysis tallied 70 million to 80 million unique TCR beta chains, approximately 11 million shared. Sequencing was performed with immunoSEQ multiplex PCR; in TCRdb, only in-frame clones are kept and a portion is missing. From that table come the V and J calls and clone size; the DNA was used to work out D and trimming. This sample carries roughly 140,000 clones, 75% to 80% of them seen once, and the ten largest clones take 1.7%.

The chain recombines TRBV20-1 with TRBJ1-2; tentative D call: TRBD1 (5 bases). This TCR was sampled from a woman in her twenties or thirties in good health and CMV-seronegative. The specimen sequenced was PBMCs. The CDR3 DNA reads TGCAGTGCTAGACAGGGTGATGGCTACACCTTC. It is translated as CSARQGDGYTF.